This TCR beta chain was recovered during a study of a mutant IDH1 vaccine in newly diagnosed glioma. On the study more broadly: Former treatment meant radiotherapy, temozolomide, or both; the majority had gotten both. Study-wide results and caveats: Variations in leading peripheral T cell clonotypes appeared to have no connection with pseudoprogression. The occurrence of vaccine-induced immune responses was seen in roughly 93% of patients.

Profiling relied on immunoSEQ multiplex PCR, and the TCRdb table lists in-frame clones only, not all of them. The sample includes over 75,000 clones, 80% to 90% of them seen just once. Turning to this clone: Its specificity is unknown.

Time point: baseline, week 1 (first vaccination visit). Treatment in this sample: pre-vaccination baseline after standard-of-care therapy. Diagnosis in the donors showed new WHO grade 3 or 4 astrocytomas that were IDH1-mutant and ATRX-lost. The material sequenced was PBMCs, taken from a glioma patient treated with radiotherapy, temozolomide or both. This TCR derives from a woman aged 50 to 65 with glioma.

The CDR3 is CASSLRGSAYEQYF. DNA for the CDR3: TGTGCCAGCAGTTTACGCGGGTCGGCCTACGAGCAGTACTTC. The chain joins TRBV27 to TRBJ2-7; possibly TRBD2 for D (5 bases). Germline V gene sequence: CDR1 MNHEY, CDR2 SMNVEV (reference sequence). The CDR3 loop spans 14 amino acids. V lost 2 bases and J lost 2, with 10 bases in between.